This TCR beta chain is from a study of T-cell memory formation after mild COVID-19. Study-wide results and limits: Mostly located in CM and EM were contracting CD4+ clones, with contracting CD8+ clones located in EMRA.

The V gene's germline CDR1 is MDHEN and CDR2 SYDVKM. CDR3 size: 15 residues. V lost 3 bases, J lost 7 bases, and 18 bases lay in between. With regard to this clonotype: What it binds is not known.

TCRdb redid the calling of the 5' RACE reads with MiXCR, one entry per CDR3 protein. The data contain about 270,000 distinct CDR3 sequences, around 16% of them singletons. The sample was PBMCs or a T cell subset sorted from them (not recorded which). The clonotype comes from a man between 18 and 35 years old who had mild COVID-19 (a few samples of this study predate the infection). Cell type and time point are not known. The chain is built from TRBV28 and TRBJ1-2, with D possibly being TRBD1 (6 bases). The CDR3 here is CASSFYDRPEFGYTF. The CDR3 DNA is TGTGCCAGCAGTTTTTATGACAGGCCCGAATTTGGCTACACCTTC.